This TCR beta chain originates from a study of T-cell reconstitution after alpha-beta-depleted transplantation in children. Unique molecular identifiers were incorporated when the TCRbeta library was constructed. TCRdb itself ran the PCR reads through MiXCR, one entry per CDR3 protein. In the table there are a few hundred thousand distinct CDR3 sequences, under 13% of which are singletons. This clonotype was sampled from a human donor who donated a stem cell graft to a child with acute lymphoblastic leukemia. Source: PBMCs from the stem cell graft donor, taken from the stem cell graft.

This chain's CDR3 is CASSQGRDNSQPQHF. CDR3 DNA: TGCGCCAGCAGCCAAGGCCGGGACAACTCCCAGCCCCAGCATTTT. This chain connects TRBV4-3 to TRBJ1-5, with D maybe TRBD1 (6 bases). This CDR3 is built from 15 residues. From germline, CDR1 is LGHNA and CDR2 YSLEER. V was clipped by 1 base and J by 7 bases, with 14 bases between them.